This TCR beta chain was sequenced in a study of blood T cells in healthy people across ages. Study results and limitations: A roughly linear fall in TCR beta diversity per million T cells was seen with increasing age. Whereas aged donors had fewer naive CD4+ cells, long-lived donors had more of them and higher diversity.

Healthy Caucasians from Russia aged roughly 6 to 95 served as donors. This CDR3 has 12 residues. CDR1 SQVTM and CDR2 ANQGSEA come from the germline V gene. V lost 6 bases, J lost 5 bases, and 5 bases stayed unmatched. Note on this clonotype: The antigen is undetermined.

A J-beta primer mix and a sample-barcoded 5' primer were used in a second PCR of about 6 to 12 cycles. TCRdb called the 5' RACE reads again in MiXCR, with one record for every CDR3 protein. The sample holds 950,000 to 1,200,000 distinct CDR3 sequences, roughly two fifths seen once. V and J are TRBV29-1 and TRBJ2-3; 7 bases fit TRBD1. Specimen: blood. The receptor was derived from a man between 18 and 29 years old in good health. The CDR3 loop reads CSVHRGGDTQYF. The CDR3 DNA reads TGCAGCGTCCACAGGGGTGGAGATACGCAGTATTTT.